The TCR beta chain described here comes from a study of T cell responses to AZD1222 COVID-19 vaccine. Study-wide context: Both about-4-week and about-12-week second-dose recipients were combined.

A remark on this clone: Its specificity is unknown.

Study-level points and caveats: Receipt of two AZD1222 doses was followed by a rise in Spike-specific TCR breadth and depth.

Libraries were prepared by immunoSEQ multiplex PCR; TCRdb keeps only in-frame clonotypes and omits some of them. The data contain about 97,000 clones, roughly nine tenths of them singletons. J was trimmed by 5 bases and V by 7 bases; bases with no gene match: 7. Germline loops: CDR1 SGHTA, CDR2 FQGTGA. The CDR3 length is 14 residues. This chain connects TRBV7-3 to TRBJ2-2; TRBD1 matches 7 bases. Sample: peripheral blood, taken on day 0 of AZD1222 vaccination. This TCR came from an adult in good health. The CDR3 is CASKLQGVTGELFF. The DNA of the CDR3 is TGTGCCAGCAAACTCCAGGGGGTTACCGGGGAGCTGTTTTTT.